Each of the 19 T cell receptor beta chains below was sequenced from the same sample in a study of T cell repertoires in cytomegalovirus infection. TCRdb redid the calling of the reads with MiXCR, one entry per CDR3 protein. The table lists around 450,000 distinct CDR3 sequences, around 32% of them singletons. Material: PBMCs. The receptor source for this set is a human donor in good health (CMV status not recorded). Some clones in this sample may be carry-over from other donors' samples.

This clonotype occurred many times. This chain joins TRBV6-6 and TRBJ1-1, with 8 bases that match TRBD1. V shed 6 bases, J shed 4 bases, and the junction held 10 bases outside the gene matches. The CDR3 runs to 15 residues. CDR1 and CDR2 (germline): MNHNY, SVGAGI (reference sequence). The CDR3 is CASRVVTGGFTEAFF. CDR3 coding DNA: TGTGCCAGCAGGGTCGTTACAGGGGGATTCACTGAAGCTTTCTTT.

The chain has TRBV10-2 and TRBJ2-1; TRBD2 aligns across 7 bases. The CDR3 is made up of 16 amino acids. Trimming removed 3 bases from V and 5 bases from J; junction bases left unmatched: 10. Germline V CDR1 and CDR2: WSHSY, SAAADI. CDR3: CASSEIRDYKNNEQFF. Here the CDR3 DNA reads TGCGCCAGCAGTGAAATAAGGGACTATAAGAACAATGAGCAGTTCTTC.

The sample holds a few counts of this clonotype. The chain's CDR3 is CASKRTGRYEQYF. The CDR3 nucleotides are TGTGCCAGCAAACGGACAGGACGCTACGAGCAGTACTTC. V gene TRBV7-2 combines with J gene TRBJ2-7, with 7 nucleotides matching TRBD1. The CDR3 has 13 residues. V shed 7 bases and J 3 bases; nucleotides not matched to a gene: 6. The germline V gene has CDR1 SGHTA and CDR2 FQGNSA.

The chain combines TRBV20-1 with TRBJ2-1; D is perhaps TRBD2 (7 bases). There are 14 residues in the CDR3. The germline gives CDR1 DFQATT, CDR2 SNEGSKA (reference sequence). With 6 bases removed from V and 8 bases from J, the gap between germline ends came to 20 bases. The chain's CDR3 is CSAPLGRGGDEQFF. DNA for the CDR3: TGCAGTGCCCCGTTGGGGAGGGGGGGCGATGAGCAGTTCTTC.

This clonotype has only a few counts. The chain couples TRBV6-5 to TRBJ1-1, with 9 positions matching TRBD1. This CDR3 is built from 15 residues. Germline V gives CDR1 MNHEY, CDR2 SVGAGI. J lost 4 bases, V lost 6 bases, and 9 bases had no gene match. The CDR3 loop is CASRRQGVRSTEAFF. The CDR3 region has the DNA TGTGCCAGCAGGAGACAGGGGGTGCGGTCCACTGAAGCTTTCTTT.

The chain uses TRBV20-1 and TRBJ2-5; 9 bases fit TRBD1. This CDR3 contains 16 residues. With 6 bases clipped from V and 1 base from J, the junction kept 12 bases outside the gene matches. The germline V gene has CDR1 DFQATT and CDR2 SNEGSKA (reference sequence). The CDR3 loop is CSAIPGQGRGQETQYF. The CDR3 bases are TGCAGTGCCATCCCGGGACAGGGAAGGGGCCAAGAGACCCAGTACTTC.

This clonotype was seen a handful of times. This sequence joins TRBV14 and TRBJ1-1; no firm D call. Per germline, CDR1 SGHDN and CDR2 FVKESK. The CDR3 is 12 residues long. V shed 2 bases and J shed 10 bases, with 11 bases lying between them. The CDR3 nucleotides read TGTGCCAGCAGCCAACGGCAGGCTGGAGCTTTCTTT. This encodes CASSQRQAGAFF.

This clonotype appeared a few times. This chain connects TRBV5-1 to TRBJ2-7; no definite D call. The V and J ends lost 0 bases and 5 bases respectively, with 12 bases between them. Germline loops: CDR1 SGHRS, CDR2 YFSETQ. The CDR3 is 14 amino acids. Written as DNA, the CDR3 is TGCGCCAGCAGCTTGGAGGGCACACCGCACGAGCAGTACTTC. Translating it yields CASSLEGTPHEQYF.

This clonotype was counted between two and nine times. This chain connects TRBV7-8 to TRBJ1-2; 8 bases are shared with TRBD1. The CDR3 is 15 residues long. CDR1 and CDR2 from the germline V gene are SGHVS and FQNEAQ. V shed 8 bases, J shed 0 bases, and the junction held 8 bases outside the gene matches. The CDR3 sequence is CASARQGPPNYGYTF. The CDR3 DNA follows: TGTGCCAGCGCCCGACAGGGGCCTCCTAACTATGGCTACACCTTC.

This chain joins TRBV12-3 or TRBV12-4 and TRBJ2-2; D is possibly TRBD2 (6 bases). The CDR3 is made up of 14 amino acids. V gave up 7 bases and J gave up 2 bases, with 11 bases separating them. CDR3 sequence (DNA): TGTGCCAGCATGACGGGGGAAAACACCGGGGAGCTGTTTTTT. Translating it yields CASMTGENTGELFF.

The chain links TRBV6-5 to TRBJ2-5, with D perhaps being TRBD1 or TRBD2 (5 bases each). This CDR3 is 13 amino acids long. V was pared by 2 bases and J by 5 bases, with 9 bases between. Germline V gives CDR1 MNHEY, CDR2 SVGAGI. The CDR3 DNA follows: TGTGCCAGCAGTTACCGGGGCTGGGAGACCCAGTACTTC. Encoded protein: CASSYRGWETQYF.

J is TRBJ2-5 and V is TRBV24-1, with 9 bases fitting TRBD1. The CDR3 length is 16 residues. V lost 2 bases to trimming and J lost 5 bases; unmatched junction nucleotides: 8. From germline, CDR1 is KGHDR and CDR2 SFDVKD. CDR3: CATSDSTGQGKETQYF. CDR3 sequence (DNA): TGTGCCACCAGTGATTCGACAGGACAGGGGAAGGAGACCCAGTACTTC.

The CDR3 nucleotides are TGCAGTGCTAGTCCTAATAATCAGCCCCAGCATTTT. Its translation: CSASPNNQPQHF. V and J are TRBV20-1 and TRBJ1-5; no definite D call. V dropped 3 bases and J dropped 4 bases, with 7 bases sitting between them. The germline V gene encodes CDR1 DFQATT and CDR2 SNEGSKA (reference sequence). The CDR3 extends over 12 amino acids.

The chain is built from TRBV12-3 or TRBV12-4 and TRBJ1-6; 8 nucleotides line up with TRBD1. The CDR3 consists of 18 residues. J gave up 7 bases and V 0 bases, and 11 bases lay outside the gene matches. The CDR3 spells CASSLARGQGAQNSPLHF. CDR3 in DNA: TGTGCCAGCAGTTTAGCGCGAGGCCAGGGGGCCCAAAATTCACCCCTCCACTTT.

The genes are TRBV6-2 or TRBV6-3 and TRBJ2-7; 12 bases are a match to TRBD2. From germline, CDR1 is MNHEY and CDR2 SVGEGT. V shed 0 bases, J shed 5 bases, and the junction held 5 bases outside the gene matches. The CDR3 is made up of 16 amino acids. CDR3: CASSYSPSGGANEQYF. The CDR3 nucleotides are TGTGCCAGCAGTTACTCCCCTAGCGGGGGGGCCAACGAGCAGTACTTC.

This clonotype was recorded a few times. The junction shows a germline mismatch at one end, possibly a read error. This chain uses TRBV19 with TRBJ1-4; weak D call: TRBD1 (5 bases). The CDR3 covers 15 residues. Germline CDR1 and CDR2: LNHDA and SQIVND (reference sequence). CDR3 protein: CASSIDSTGGKKLFF. The CDR3 nucleotides read TGTGCCAGTAGCATAGACAGCACAGGCGGGAAAAAACTGTTTTTT.

J is TRBJ2-7 and V is TRBV19, with D unclear. The germline V gene has CDR1 LNHDA and CDR2 SQIVND (reference sequence). The ends were cut back, 6 bases at V and 4 bases at J, with 13 bases in the middle. The CDR3 totals 13 residues. This CDR3 reads CASRANDAYEQYF. The DNA of the CDR3 is TGTGCCAGTAGGGCTAACGACGCGTACGAGCAGTACTTC.

In this sample, this clonotype turned up a few times. CDR3 protein: CASRGTGGRDYEQYF. CDR3 DNA: TGTGCCAGCAGGGGGACAGGGGGCCGGGACTACGAGCAGTACTTC. The chain uses TRBV28 and TRBJ2-7, with 12 bases lining up with TRBD1. The ends lost 6 bases at V and 3 bases at J; junction bases unmatched: 6. This CDR3 contains 15 residues. The germline V gene has CDR1 MDHEN and CDR2 SYDVKM.

This clonotype was seen at least ten times. The chain employs TRBV7-2 and TRBJ1-6; D is unresolved. Germline CDR1 and CDR2: SGHTA and FQGNSA. The CDR3 has 15 amino acids. V lost 3 bases, J lost 7 bases, and 13 bases lay in between. The CDR3 protein is CASSFREALNSPLHF. The CDR3, as DNA: TGTGCCAGCAGCTTCCGGGAGGCTCTAAATTCACCCCTCCACTTT.